The 14 T cell receptor beta chains listed next were all sequenced from one sample in a study of regulatory T cells in long-lasting Graves disease. As for time point: persistent/refractory GD, antithyroid drugs over 5 years with positive TRAb. With RNA extracted from PBMCs as input, the TCR library was made. iRepertoire HTBI primers and Arm-PCR of CDR3 regions built TCR beta libraries. TCRdb reprocessed the multiplex PCR reads via MiXCR and lists one record per CDR3 protein. The sample has approximately 500,000 distinct CDR3 sequences, about 22% seen once. The sequencing used peripheral blood mononuclear cells (PBMCs), collected when the disease was refractory, from a patient treated with antithyroid drugs. Receptors originate from a female donor with Graves disease.

About this clonotype itself: A much larger clone lies a single base off, so this may be a read error. The chain couples TRBV20-1 to TRBJ2-5; 9 nucleotides match TRBD2. Germline V lookup: CDR1 DFQATT, CDR2 SNEGSKA (reference sequence). V lost 5 bases and J lost 3; bases outside the gene matches: 10. The CDR3 consists of 15 residues. The CDR3 DNA is TGCAGTGCTGAAGGGTTCGCTAGCGGGGAAGAGACCCAGTACTTC. This gives the protein CSAEGFASGEETQYF.

The chain employs TRBV13 and TRBJ2-1, with 14 nucleotides matching TRBD2. The V gene end was trimmed by 0 bases and the J gene end by 7 bases; junction bases not matched to a gene: 5. Germline CDR1 reads PRHDT; CDR2 reads FYEKMQ (reference sequence). The length of the CDR3 is 17 residues. CDR3 in amino acids: CASSLGGGTSGRNEQFF. For the CDR3, the DNA is TGTGCCAGCAGCTTAGGAGGCGGGACTAGCGGGAGAAATGAGCAGTTCTTC.

This clonotype was seen ten or more times. This rearrangement joins TRBV6-1 to TRBJ2-2; D is uncertain. Germline lookup yields CDR1 MNHNS and CDR2 SASEGT. The V end was cut by 7 bases, the J end by 1 base, with 7 bases between. The CDR3 runs 13 residues. The CDR3 loop reads CASNKVNTGELFF. CDR3 coding DNA: TGTGCCAGCAACAAGGTGAACACCGGGGAGCTGTTTTTT.

This clonotype was counted only a few times. The V and J genes are TRBV27 and TRBJ2-7; tentatively, D is TRBD2 (6 bases). The CDR3 contains 13 residues. Germline V gene data show CDR1 as MNHEY and CDR2 as SMNVEV (reference sequence). V was clipped by 7 bases and J by 7 bases, with 17 bases between them. The CDR3 loop reads CASTAGGTGEQYF. The CDR3 region has the DNA TGTGCCAGCACCGCCGGGGGAACGGGGGAGCAGTACTTC.

For this clonotype: An end of the junction differs from the germline gene, which may be a read error. This chain joins TRBV12-3 or TRBV12-4 and TRBJ2-7; D is possibly TRBD1 (6 bases). The CDR3 extends over 15 amino acids. The CDR3 nucleotides are TGTGCCAGCAGCCTCCCGGACAGCCAGCCCTACGACCAGTACTTC. Protein sequence: CASSLPDSQPYDQYF.

This clonotype has a handful of counts. A read error is possible here, since a much larger clone lies one base away. V and J are TRBV12-3 or TRBV12-4 and TRBJ1-1; D may be TRBD1 (5 bases). V shed 11 bases and J shed 1 base, with 20 bases lying between them. The CDR3 is 15 residues long. Here the CDR3 DNA reads TGTGCCGGCGCCCGGCCCGGGGGAGCGAACACTGAAGCTTTCTTT. Translating it yields CAGARPGGANTEAFF.

In its sample, this clonotype was seen a few times. The gene calls are TRBV28 and TRBJ2-1, with D possibly being TRBD2 (6 bases). The V gene's germline CDR1 is MDHEN and CDR2 SYDVKM. Between the trimmed V and J ends, which lost 3 bases and 9 bases, there was a span of 6 bases. This CDR3 has 11 amino acids. The CDR3 bases are TGTGCCAGCAGTTTGGGGGGTGAGCAGTTCTTC. Residues: CASSLGGEQFF.

In its sample, this clonotype was seen many times. This rearrangement joins TRBV7-2 to TRBJ1-2; D gene uncertain. The length of the CDR3 is 14 residues. CDR1 is SGHTA and CDR2 is FQGNSA in the germline V gene. Trimming took 5 bases from V and 4 from J, leaving 14 bases between them. CDR3 coding DNA: TGTGCCAGCAGCCATCAATACGATCTCTATGGCTACACCTTC. Amino acids: CASSHQYDLYGYTF.

This clonotype has at least ten counts. The V call is TRBV10-3, the J call TRBJ2-7; tentative D call: TRBD2 (5 bases). The CDR3 contains 12 residues. In germline, CDR1 is ENHRY, CDR2 SYGVKD. Trimming removed 8 bases at V and 7 bases at J, with 15 bases between. This chain's CDR3 is CAISEGSSEQYF. DNA of the CDR3: TGTGCCATCTCCGAGGGTTCGAGTGAGCAGTACTTC.

The rearrangement joins TRBV27 to TRBJ1-2; 8 bases are a match to TRBD1. The CDR3 covers 14 residues. Unmatched junction bases numbered 8, after V lost 4 bases and J lost 7 bases. Germline loops: CDR1 MNHEY, CDR2 SMNVEV (reference sequence). The CDR3 loop reads CASSWTGRYGGYTF. CDR3 bases: TGTGCCAGCAGTTGGACAGGGAGGTATGGTGGCTACACCTTC.

This clonotype showed up many times. The chain links TRBV20-1 to TRBJ2-6; D unresolved. This CDR3 spans 13 amino acids. The V and J ends lost 4 bases and 1 base respectively, with 5 bases between them. From germline, CDR1 is DFQATT and CDR2 SNEGSKA (reference sequence). CDR3 sequence: CSATTSGANVLTF. In DNA, the CDR3 is TGCAGTGCTACTACGTCTGGGGCCAACGTCCTGACTTTC.

The chain combines TRBV25-1 with TRBJ1-4; TRBD1 aligns across 8 bases. V shed 3 bases and J 5 bases; nucleotides not matched to a gene: 8. The CDR3 length is 16 residues. CDR1 is MGHDK, CDR2 SYGVNS, per germline. DNA of the CDR3: TGTGCCAGCAGTGACCCGAGGACAGGGAGGAATGAAAAACTGTTTTTT. Protein: CASSDPRTGRNEKLFF.

This clonotype has only a few counts. V and J are TRBV6-5 and TRBJ2-5; D perhaps matches TRBD2 (6 bases). The germline V gene encodes CDR1 MNHEY and CDR2 SVGAGI. The length of the CDR3 is 15 residues. Trimming removed 0 bases at V and 3 bases at J, with 11 bases between. Here the CDR3 DNA reads TGTGCCAGCAGTTACTCGACGCCGGGAGAAGAGACCCAGTACTTC. The encoded protein is CASSYSTPGEETQYF.

The sample holds many counts of this clonotype. This chain joins TRBV28 and TRBJ1-5; no firm D call. The germline V and J ends were trimmed by 4 bases and 6 bases, with 10 bases remaining between them. The CDR3 loop spans 13 amino acids. Per the germline V gene, CDR1 is MDHEN and CDR2 is SYDVKM. The CDR3 nucleotides read TGTGCCAGCAGTTACCCTGGAGCTCAGCCCCAGCATTTT. It specifies CASSYPGAQPQHF.